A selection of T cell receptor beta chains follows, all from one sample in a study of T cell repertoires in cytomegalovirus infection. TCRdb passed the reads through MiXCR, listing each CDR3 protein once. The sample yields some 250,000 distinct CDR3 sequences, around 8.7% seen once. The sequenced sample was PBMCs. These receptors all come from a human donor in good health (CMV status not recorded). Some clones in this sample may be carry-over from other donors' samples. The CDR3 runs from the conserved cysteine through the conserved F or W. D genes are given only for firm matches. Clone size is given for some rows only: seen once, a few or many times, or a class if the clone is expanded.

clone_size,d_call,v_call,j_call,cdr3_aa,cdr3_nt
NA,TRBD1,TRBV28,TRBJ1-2,CASRASGQVFYGYTF,TGTGCCAGCAGAGCGTCCGGACAGGTGTTTTATGGCTACACCTTC
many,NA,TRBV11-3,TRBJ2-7,CASSLGFLSYEQYF,TGTGCCAGCAGCTTAGGGTTTTTATCCTACGAGCAGTACTTC
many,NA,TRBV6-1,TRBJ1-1,CASSYQRNTEAFF,TGTGCCAGCAGTTATCAGAGGAACACTGAAGCTTTCTTT
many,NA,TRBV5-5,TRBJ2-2,CASSLWVVAGELFF,TGTGCCAGCAGCTTATGGGTAGTTGCAGGGGAGCTGTTTTTT
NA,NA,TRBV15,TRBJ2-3,CATSREGQRSTDTQYF,TGTGCCACCAGCAGAGAGGGGCAGAGAAGCACAGATACGCAGTATTTT
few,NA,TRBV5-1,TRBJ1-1,CASSLGAGVHTEAFF,TGCGCCAGCAGCTTGGGGGCAGGCGTCCACACTGAAGCTTTCTTT
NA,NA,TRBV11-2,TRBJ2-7,CASSLARAGDAYEQYF,TGTGCCAGCAGCTTAGCCCGGGCAGGGGACGCCTACGAGCAGTACTTC
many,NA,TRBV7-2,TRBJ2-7,CASSLGLARSEQYF,TGTGCCAGCAGCTTAGGGCTAGCCCGGAGCGAGCAGTACTTC
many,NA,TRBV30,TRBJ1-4,CAWGDSLREKLFF,TGTGCCTGGGGAGATAGTCTAAGGGAAAAACTGTTTTTT
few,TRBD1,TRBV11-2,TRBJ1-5,CASSARGDSPSQPQHF,TGTGCCAGCAGTGCGCGCGGGGACAGTCCCTCTCAGCCCCAGCATTTT
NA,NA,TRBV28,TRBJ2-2,CAGGSWNTGELFF,TGTGCCGGGGGGAGTTGGAACACCGGGGAGCTGTTTTTT
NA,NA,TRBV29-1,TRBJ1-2,CSVVAHHDGYTF,TGCAGCGTTGTGGCGCACCACGATGGCTACACCTTC
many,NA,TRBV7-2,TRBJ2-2,CASSLRGRAGELFF,TGTGCCAGCAGCTTAAGGGGGAGAGCCGGGGAGCTGTTTTTT
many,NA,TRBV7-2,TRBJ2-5,CASSLVVSETQYF,TGTGCCAGCAGCTTAGTTGTATCAGAGACCCAGTACTTC
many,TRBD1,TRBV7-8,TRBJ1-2,CASSLVTGTAYGYTF,TGTGCCAGCAGCTTGGTCACCGGGACAGCTTATGGCTACACCTTC
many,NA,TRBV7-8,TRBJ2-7,CASSRGIGYEQYF,TGTGCCAGCAGCCGGGGGATCGGCTACGAGCAGTACTTC
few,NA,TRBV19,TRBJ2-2,CASKGRAWTGELFF,TGTGCCAGTAAAGGCAGGGCGTGGACCGGGGAGCTGTTTTTT
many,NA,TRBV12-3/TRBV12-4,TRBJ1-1,CASNYLNTEAFF,TGTGCCAGCAACTACTTGAACACTGAAGCTTTCTTT
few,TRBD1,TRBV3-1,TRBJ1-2,CASSPQGGGYTF,TGTGCCAGCAGCCCACAGGGGGGTGGCTACACCTTC
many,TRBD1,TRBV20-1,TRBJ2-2,CSARPGQGAVTGELFF,TGCAGTGCTAGACCGGGACAGGGGGCTGTTACCGGGGAGCTGTTTTTT
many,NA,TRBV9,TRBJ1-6,CASSVGGTGGLPPLHF,TGTGCCAGCAGCGTAGGGGGGACCGGGGGGCTTCCACCCCTCCACTTT
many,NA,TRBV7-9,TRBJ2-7,CASSLVGAAYEQYF,TGTGCCAGCAGCTTAGTGGGGGCGGCGTACGAGCAGTACTTC
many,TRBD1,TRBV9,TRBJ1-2,CASSDAGQGSYGYTF,TGTGCCAGCAGCGACGCCGGACAGGGTAGCTATGGCTACACCTTC
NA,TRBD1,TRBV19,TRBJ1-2,CAKIRDRGSDYGYTF,TGTGCCAAAATCCGGGACAGGGGTTCGGACTATGGCTACACCTTC
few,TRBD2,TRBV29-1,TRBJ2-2,CSTGTSGGAGELFF,TGCAGCACCGGGACTAGCGGGGGGGCCGGGGAGCTGTTTTTT
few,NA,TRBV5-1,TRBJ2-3,CASSPGQPVTDTQYF,TGCGCCAGCAGCCCAGGACAGCCCGTTACGGATACGCAGTATTTT
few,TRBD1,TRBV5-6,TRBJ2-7,CASSWCPGQYASYEQYF,TGTGCCAGCAGCTGGTGCCCGGGACAGTATGCCTCCTACGAGCAGTACTTC
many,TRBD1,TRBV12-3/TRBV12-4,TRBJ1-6,CASSPTGDNSPLHF,TGTGCCAGCAGTCCCACAGGGGATAATTCACCCCTCCACTTT
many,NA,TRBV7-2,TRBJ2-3,CASSSSGLDTQYF,TGTGCCAGCAGCTCGTCGGGGCTAGATACGCAGTATTTT
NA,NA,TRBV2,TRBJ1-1,CASRDQGRLPGTEAFF,TGTGCCAGCAGGGACCAGGGGAGATTACCAGGCACTGAAGCTTTCTTT
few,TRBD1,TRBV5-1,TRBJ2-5,CASSIGQGASTRETQYF,TGCGCCAGCAGTATTGGACAGGGGGCGTCCACACGAGAGACCCAGTACTTC
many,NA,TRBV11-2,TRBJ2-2,CASSLDYQMGYNYTGELFF,TGTGCCAGCAGCTTAGACTATCAAATGGGCTACAACTACACCGGGGAGCTGTTTTTT
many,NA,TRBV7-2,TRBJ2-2,CASSLASSGNTGELFF,TGTGCCAGCAGCTTAGCGTCCAGCGGGAACACCGGGGAGCTGTTTTTT
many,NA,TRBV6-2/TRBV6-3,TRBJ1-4,CASSYSSGDEKLFF,TGTGCCAGCAGTTACTCCTCAGGGGATGAAAAACTGTTTTTT
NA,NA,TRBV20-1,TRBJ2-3,CSATMPYKGGEGGGRTDTQYF,TGCAGTGCTACAATGCCCTACAAGGGCGGGGAAGGCGGGGGCCGCACAGATACGCAGTATTTT
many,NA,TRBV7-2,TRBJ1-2,CASSPRQDRRANYGYTF,TGTGCCAGCAGCCCCCGACAGGATAGGAGGGCTAACTATGGCTACACCTTC
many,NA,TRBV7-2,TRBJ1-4,CASSPGGEDEKLFF,TGTGCCAGCAGCCCGGGAGGGGAGGATGAAAAACTGTTTTTT